This T cell receptor beta chain comes out of a study of sequential checkpoint blockade in melanoma. For the study at large: Randomization was 1:1 between first-line nivolumab→ipilimumab and ipilimumab→nivolumab. After both sequences, patients received maintenance nivolumab.

The V end lost 0 bases, the J end lost 4 bases, and 13 bases lay between the germline ends. The V gene's germline CDR1 is SGDLS and CDR2 YYNGEE. CDR3 length: 16 residues. Here immunoSEQ multiplex PCR was the method, and the copy in TCRdb shows in-frame clones only, minus some. The sample carries about 28,000 clones, 85% to 90% recorded once. Documented treatment: randomized to nivolumab then ipilimumab (arm A) or the reverse (arm B). None of the patients previously received DNA-damaging chemotherapy. From thawed PBMCs, live CD3+CD8+ cells negative for CD19 and CD56 were sorted. This specimen consisted of CD8+ T cells sorted from blood (inferred from file names), obtained from a patient given nivolumab and ipilimumab in sequence. The genes are TRBV9 and TRBJ2-2; weak D call: TRBD1 (6 bases). The source is a human donor with melanoma. As DNA, the CDR3 is TGTGCCAGCAGCGTAGAGGTCCAGGGGTTCACCGGGGAGCTGTTTTTT. It is translated as CASSVEVQGFTGELFF.